What follows are 5 T cell receptor beta chains derived from one specimen sequenced in a study of naive and memory T cell subsets. TCR cDNA received a 3' ligated oligonucleotide that carried a UMI. Ligated cDNA underwent four rounds of PCR with nested alpha and beta constant region primers and SP2. TCRdb reanalysed the UMI-ligation and nested PCR reads using MiXCR and keeps one entry per CDR3 protein. The table has about 25,000 distinct CDR3 sequences, under 6.5% seen once. The material sequenced was blood. These receptors were collected from an adult in good health.

A remark on this clonotype: A read error is possible here, since a much larger clone lies one base away. The V and J genes are TRBV6-2 or TRBV6-3 and TRBJ2-7; D not resolved. Between the trimmed V and J ends, which lost 2 bases and 5 bases, there was a span of 13 bases. Germline CDR1 and CDR2: MNHEY and SVGEGT. CDR3 length: 14 residues. The DNA for the CDR3 is TGTGCCAGCAGTTACGCTGTCGTCCCCCACGAGCAGTACTTC. Translating gives CASSYAVVPHEQYF.

This clonotype was detected many times. The rearrangement uses TRBV20-1 and TRBJ2-5; D not certain. The V and J ends lost 7 bases and 4 bases respectively, with 16 bases between them. The CDR3 totals 13 residues. From germline, CDR1 is DFQATT and CDR2 SNEGSKA (reference sequence). The DNA for the CDR3 is TGCAGTGTTCACAGTAATCCGGGAGAGACCCAGTACTTC. Its protein product is CSVHSNPGETQYF.

This clonotype occurred many times. The V gene is TRBV29-1, the J gene TRBJ1-2, with a tentative D call TRBD1 (6 bases). The CDR3 sequence is 14 residues long. The V end was cut by 4 bases, the J end by 4 bases, with 16 bases between. Germline CDR1 reads SQVTM; CDR2 reads ANQGSEA. CDR3 in amino acids: CSVAGTTGSYGYTF. CDR3 DNA sequence: TGCAGCGTTGCCGGGACGACAGGTAGCTATGGCTACACCTTC.

This clonotype came up many times. V and J are TRBV12-5 and TRBJ1-5; perhaps TRBD1 as D (5 bases). This CDR3 region has 17 residues. Germline V gene lookup returns CDR1 LGHNT and CDR2 FRNRAP. Trimming removed 1 base at V and 4 bases at J, with 17 bases between. The CDR3 region is CASGLGTQGRVNQPQHF. The CDR3 nucleotides read TGTGCTAGTGGTTTGGGGACTCAGGGTAGGGTGAATCAGCCCCAGCATTTT.

This clonotype is labeled as medium-sized. The CDR3 protein is CASSSGDTEAFF. DNA of the CDR3: TGTGCCAGCAGTTCAGGGGACACTGAAGCTTTCTTT. The chain joins TRBV6-5 to TRBJ1-1, with a weak D call TRBD1 (6 bases). Trimming removed 4 bases from V and 3 bases from J, with 6 bases in between. Germline-derived CDR1 and CDR2 are MNHEY and SVGAGI. The CDR3 has 12 amino acids.